A selection of T cell receptor beta chains follows, all from one sample in a study of T cells after posttransplantation cyclophosphamide. Sequenced by immunoSEQ multiplex PCR; TCRdb stores in-frame clones only, minus some. The sample was found to contain about 3,300 clones, and every one recurs. The source was PBMCs, collected after allogeneic stem cell transplant with posttransplant cyclophosphamide. These receptors were collected from a young adult male patient who received an allogeneic stem cell transplant from a related donor, was CMV-positive, and had acute GVHD only. The graft donor may have given rise to some T cells. Each CDR3 is given with its conserved first and last residue. The D gene is left open where the match is weak. The listing skips clone size in some rows; elsewhere it reads once, few, many or a size class.

D gene: .
CDR3 length: 13
V gene: TRBV29-1
clone size: many
J gene: TRBJ1-4
CDR3 DNA: TGCAGCGTTAGCTACAGGGATAATGAAAAACTGTTTTTT
CDR3 protein: CSVSYRDNEKLFF

D gene: .
CDR3 length: 15
V gene: TRBV15
clone size: many
J gene: TRBJ1-5
CDR3 DNA: TGTGCCACCAGCAGAGATGTGGCCCTCCATCAGCCCCAGCATTTT
CDR3 protein: CATSRDVALHQPQHF

D gene: .
CDR3 length: 15
V gene: TRBV5-5
clone size: many
J gene: TRBJ2-7
CDR3 DNA: TGTGCCAGCAGCTCTACGGGGGGCCGAGCCTACGAGCAGTACTTC
CDR3 protein: CASSSTGGRAYEQYF

D gene: .
CDR3 length: 13
V gene: TRBV12-3/TRBV12-4
clone size: many
J gene: TRBJ1-2
CDR3 DNA: TGTGCCAGCAGCACAACAGGCCGCGAGGGCTACACCTTC
CDR3 protein: CASSTTGREGYTF

D gene: .
CDR3 length: 13
V gene: TRBV2
clone size: many
J gene: TRBJ1-1
CDR3 DNA: TGTGCCGTCAGGACGACAGGGAACACTGAAGCTTTCTTT
CDR3 protein: CAVRTTGNTEAFF

D gene: TRBD2
CDR3 length: 15
V gene: TRBV5-8
clone size: many
J gene: TRBJ2-3
CDR3 DNA: TGTGCCAGCAGCCTGACTAGCGGGGGGGCATATACGCAGTATTTT
CDR3 protein: CASSLTSGGAYTQYF

D gene: TRBD1
CDR3 length: 18
V gene: TRBV5-6
clone size: many
J gene: TRBJ1-5
CDR3 DNA: TGTGCCAGCAGCTTGGCGGGGGACAGGGCTTATAGCAATCAGCCCCAGCATTTT
CDR3 protein: CASSLAGDRAYSNQPQHF

D gene: TRBD2
CDR3 length: 14
V gene: TRBV5-1
clone size: many
J gene: TRBJ2-5
CDR3 DNA: TGCGCCAGCAGCCCCAGCGGGGCTGGGGAGACCCAGTACTTC
CDR3 protein: CASSPSGAGETQYF

D gene: TRBD2
CDR3 length: 16
V gene: TRBV7-2
clone size: .
J gene: TRBJ2-3
CDR3 DNA: TGTGCCAGCAGCCCCCCGGGACTAGCGATTGGGGTTTCGCAGTATTTT
CDR3 protein: CASSPPGLAIGVSQYF

D gene: TRBD1
CDR3 length: 15
V gene: TRBV19
clone size: many
J gene: TRBJ2-7
CDR3 DNA: TGTGCCAGTAGTAATACAGGGGCTTCCTCTTACGAGCAGTACTTC
CDR3 protein: CASSNTGASSYEQYF

D gene: .
CDR3 length: 16
V gene: TRBV6-2/TRBV6-3
clone size: many
J gene: TRBJ1-2
CDR3 DNA: TGTGCCAGCACCCGACCAGGGGCAGCCTCTAACTATGGCTACACCTTC
CDR3 protein: CASTRPGAASNYGYTF

D gene: .
CDR3 length: 14
V gene: TRBV5-4
clone size: few
J gene: TRBJ1-6
CDR3 DNA: TGCGCCAGCAGCCATTTGACTTATAATTCACCCCTCCACTTT
CDR3 protein: CASSHLTYNSPLHF

D gene: .
CDR3 length: 12
V gene: TRBV7-9
clone size: many
J gene: TRBJ1-2
CDR3 DNA: TGTGCCAGCAGCTTGGAGGGGGGGAGCTACACCTTC
CDR3 protein: CASSLEGGSYTF

D gene: .
CDR3 length: 15
V gene: TRBV10-3
clone size: medium-sized
J gene: TRBJ2-1
CDR3 DNA: TGTGCCATCAGGGCCGGCCTCGCGGTCGAGAATGAGCAGTTCTTC
CDR3 protein: CAIRAGLAVENEQFF

D gene: TRBD1
CDR3 length: 13
V gene: TRBV30
clone size: many
J gene: TRBJ1-1
CDR3 DNA: TGTGCCTGGGACACCGGGACAGTCGCTGAAGCTTTCTTT
CDR3 protein: CAWDTGTVAEAFF

D gene: TRBD1
CDR3 length: 14
V gene: TRBV6-6
clone size: many
J gene: TRBJ1-2
CDR3 DNA: TGTGCCAGCAGGCGGACAGGGGTCCTTTATGGCTACACCTTC
CDR3 protein: CASRRTGVLYGYTF

D gene: .
CDR3 length: 15
V gene: TRBV4-2
clone size: many
J gene: TRBJ2-7
CDR3 DNA: TGTGCCAGCAGCCAAGATGAACAGAGCACCTACGAGCAGTACTTC
CDR3 protein: CASSQDEQSTYEQYF

D gene: TRBD1
CDR3 length: 14
V gene: TRBV19
clone size: many
J gene: TRBJ1-1
CDR3 DNA: TGTGCCAGTACCATGGGGACAGGGGGCACTGAAGCTTTCTTT
CDR3 protein: CASTMGTGGTEAFF

D gene: .
CDR3 length: 14
V gene: TRBV19
clone size: many
J gene: TRBJ1-1
CDR3 DNA: TGTGCCAGTAGTATTGGCCAACTGAACACTGAAGCTTTCTTT
CDR3 protein: CASSIGQLNTEAFF

D gene: .
CDR3 length: 14
V gene: TRBV4-3
clone size: many
J gene: TRBJ2-5
CDR3 DNA: TGCGCCAGCAGCCCTGGGCCTTTCCAAGAGACCCAGTACTTC
CDR3 protein: CASSPGPFQETQYF

D gene: TRBD1
CDR3 length: 14
V gene: TRBV14
clone size: many
J gene: TRBJ2-7
CDR3 DNA: TGTGCCAGCAGCCAGTTCCGGGACAGTTACGAGCAGTACTTC
CDR3 protein: CASSQFRDSYEQYF

D gene: TRBD1
CDR3 length: 13
V gene: TRBV11-3
clone size: many
J gene: TRBJ2-3
CDR3 DNA: TGTGCCAGCAGCGGGACAGGGACCGATACGCAGTATTTT
CDR3 protein: CASSGTGTDTQYF

D gene: .
CDR3 length: 16
V gene: TRBV18
clone size: many
J gene: TRBJ2-2
CDR3 DNA: TGTGCCAGCTCACCAGAAGGCCTCCCGAACACCGGGGAGCTGTTTTTT
CDR3 protein: CASSPEGLPNTGELFF

D gene: TRBD1
CDR3 length: 16
V gene: TRBV27
clone size: many
J gene: TRBJ1-5
CDR3 DNA: TGTGCCAGCAGTTTACGGGGACAGATGAGCAATCAGCCCCAGCATTTT
CDR3 protein: CASSLRGQMSNQPQHF

D gene: TRBD1
CDR3 length: 16
V gene: TRBV5-4
clone size: many
J gene: TRBJ2-1
CDR3 DNA: TGTGCCAGCAGCTTGGCCCGGACAGGGAACTACAATGAGCAGTTCTTC
CDR3 protein: CASSLARTGNYNEQFF

D gene: .
CDR3 length: 17
V gene: TRBV9
clone size: few
J gene: TRBJ1-3
CDR3 DNA: TGTGCCAGCAGCGTAGGTAGAGCAGGCGTCTCTGGAAACACCATATATTTT
CDR3 protein: CASSVGRAGVSGNTIYF

D gene: TRBD1
CDR3 length: 14
V gene: TRBV5-6
clone size: few
J gene: TRBJ2-7
CDR3 DNA: TGTGCCAGCAGCTTGGAGGACAGGGCCTACGAGCAGTACTTC
CDR3 protein: CASSLEDRAYEQYF

D gene: .
CDR3 length: 14
V gene: TRBV7-2
clone size: .
J gene: TRBJ2-7
CDR3 DNA: TGTGCCAGCAGCTTCGGAGGGCTCGGCTACGAGCAGTACTTC
CDR3 protein: CASSFGGLGYEQYF

D gene: TRBD1
CDR3 length: 15
V gene: TRBV12-3/TRBV12-4
clone size: .
J gene: TRBJ2-5
CDR3 DNA: TGTGCCAGCAGTTTGAGGGGGCTTGGGGAGGAGACCCAGTACTTC
CDR3 protein: CASSLRGLGEETQYF

D gene: .
CDR3 length: 13
V gene: TRBV9
clone size: many
J gene: TRBJ1-1
CDR3 DNA: TGTGCCAGCAGCGTAGAGGTGAACACTGAAGCTTTCTTT
CDR3 protein: CASSVEVNTEAFF

D gene: .
CDR3 length: 15
V gene: TRBV6-2/TRBV6-3
clone size: many
J gene: TRBJ1-5
CDR3 DNA: TGTGCCAGCAGTTACTCGGCAGGGGGCAATCAGCCCCAGCATTTT
CDR3 protein: CASSYSAGGNQPQHF

D gene: .
CDR3 length: 13
V gene: TRBV10-2
clone size: many
J gene: TRBJ2-7
CDR3 DNA: TGCGCCAGCAAAGGACTGAGTATGTACGAGCAGTACTTC
CDR3 protein: CASKGLSMYEQYF

D gene: .
CDR3 length: 14
V gene: TRBV29-1
clone size: many
J gene: TRBJ1-2
CDR3 DNA: TGCAGCGTTGATTCACTGACAAGCTATTATGGCTACACCTTC
CDR3 protein: CSVDSLTSYYGYTF

D gene: .
CDR3 length: 13
V gene: TRBV5-4
clone size: many
J gene: TRBJ1-2
CDR3 DNA: TGTGCCAGCAGCTTGTCTTCGGTTGCTGGCTACACCTTC
CDR3 protein: CASSLSSVAGYTF

D gene: TRBD2
CDR3 length: 14
V gene: TRBV2
clone size: many
J gene: TRBJ2-1
CDR3 DNA: TGTGCCAGCAGTGACCGACTAGCCGTCAATGAGCAGTTCTTC
CDR3 protein: CASSDRLAVNEQFF

D gene: .
CDR3 length: 14
V gene: TRBV5-1
clone size: many
J gene: TRBJ2-1
CDR3 DNA: TGCGCCAGCAGCGGCCAGGACTTCGACAATGAGCAGTTCTTC
CDR3 protein: CASSGQDFDNEQFF

D gene: TRBD1
CDR3 length: 16
V gene: TRBV7-2
clone size: many
J gene: TRBJ1-2
CDR3 DNA: TGTGCCAGCAGCTTAAGCGCGGGACAGATTAACTATGGCTACACCTTC
CDR3 protein: CASSLSAGQINYGYTF

D gene: TRBD1
CDR3 length: 15
V gene: TRBV10-3
clone size: medium-sized
J gene: TRBJ1-4
CDR3 DNA: TGTGCCATCAGTGAGAAGGACAGGGCGGGGGAAAAACTGTTTTTT
CDR3 protein: CAISEKDRAGEKLFF

D gene: .
CDR3 length: 16
V gene: TRBV23-1
clone size: many
J gene: TRBJ1-3
CDR3 DNA: TGCGCCAGCAGTCACCAAAAACTGAGCTCTGGAAACACCATATATTTT
CDR3 protein: CASSHQKLSSGNTIYF

D gene: TRBD1
CDR3 length: 10
V gene: TRBV20-1
clone size: medium-sized
J gene: TRBJ2-1
CDR3 DNA: TGCAGTGCTATGGACAGGCTGATGTTCTTC
CDR3 protein: CSAMDRLMFF

D gene: .
CDR3 length: 12
V gene: TRBV10-3
clone size: many
J gene: TRBJ1-5
CDR3 DNA: TGTGCCGTACAACAGGAGAATCAGCCCCAGCATTTT
CDR3 protein: CAVQQENQPQHF

D gene: .
CDR3 length: 17
V gene: TRBV28
clone size: medium-sized
J gene: TRBJ2-3
CDR3 DNA: TGTGCCAGCACCCCGGAAGAGGGTTTAGTTTTGTCAGATACGCAGTATTTT
CDR3 protein: CASTPEEGLVLSDTQYF

D gene: TRBD1
CDR3 length: 15
V gene: TRBV5-1
clone size: many
J gene: TRBJ1-4
CDR3 DNA: TGCGCCAGCAGCTCCGACAGGGATGGTGGGGGAAAACTGTTTTTT
CDR3 protein: CASSSDRDGGGKLFF

D gene: .
CDR3 length: 13
V gene: TRBV29-1
clone size: many
J gene: TRBJ1-1
CDR3 DNA: TGCAGCGAGTTGACGGCGGAGAACACTGAAGCTTTCTTT
CDR3 protein: CSELTAENTEAFF

D gene: .
CDR3 length: 13
V gene: TRBV10-1
clone size: medium-sized
J gene: TRBJ2-1
CDR3 DNA: TGCGCCAGCACTTCAGCAGGGGACAATGAGCAGTTCTTC
CDR3 protein: CASTSAGDNEQFF

D gene: .
CDR3 length: 13
V gene: TRBV7-2
clone size: many
J gene: TRBJ2-1
CDR3 DNA: TGTGCCAGCAGCTCCTTCCGCTACAATGAGCAGTTCTTC
CDR3 protein: CASSSFRYNEQFF

D gene: .
CDR3 length: 12
V gene: TRBV11-2
clone size: many
J gene: TRBJ1-2
CDR3 DNA: TGTGCCAGCAGCTTCCAGAACTATGGCTACACCTTC
CDR3 protein: CASSFQNYGYTF

D gene: TRBD1
CDR3 length: 15
V gene: TRBV7-8
clone size: many
J gene: TRBJ1-5
CDR3 DNA: TGTGCCAGCAGCCCAGGGGGGCACTCGAAATCGTCCCAGCATTTT
CDR3 protein: CASSPGGHSKSSQHF

D gene: TRBD2
CDR3 length: 14
V gene: TRBV6-1
clone size: many
J gene: TRBJ2-5
CDR3 DNA: TGTGCCAGCAGCTTAGCGGGGGTTCGGGAGACCCAGTACTTC
CDR3 protein: CASSLAGVRETQYF

D gene: .
CDR3 length: 13
V gene: TRBV6-2/TRBV6-3
clone size: many
J gene: TRBJ2-2
CDR3 DNA: TGTGCCAGCAGTTATTTGGAGGGCGGGGAGCTGTTTTTT
CDR3 protein: CASSYLEGGELFF

D gene: .
CDR3 length: 12
V gene: TRBV2
clone size: medium-sized
J gene: TRBJ1-1
CDR3 DNA: TGTGCCAGCAGGATTTCTATTACTGAAGCTTTCTTT
CDR3 protein: CASRISITEAFF

D gene: .
CDR3 length: 16
V gene: TRBV19
clone size: many
J gene: TRBJ1-1
CDR3 DNA: TGTGCCAGTAGTGCTGGTCGCCGGGGAAGGAACACTGAAGCTTTCTTT
CDR3 protein: CASSAGRRGRNTEAFF

D gene: .
CDR3 length: 14
V gene: TRBV28
clone size: many
J gene: TRBJ2-3
CDR3 DNA: TGTGCCAGCAATGCAGGGCCGGGCACAGATACGCAGTATTTT
CDR3 protein: CASNAGPGTDTQYF

D gene: .
CDR3 length: 16
V gene: TRBV6-8
clone size: many
J gene: TRBJ2-7
CDR3 DNA: TGTGCCAGCAGTTACCCCATAGGGCTAAGCACCCACGAGCAGTACTTC
CDR3 protein: CASSYPIGLSTHEQYF

D gene: TRBD2
CDR3 length: 14
V gene: TRBV6-1
clone size: medium-sized
J gene: TRBJ2-1
CDR3 DNA: TGTGCCACCGGACTAGCGGGGCGCTACAATGAGCAGTTCTTC
CDR3 protein: CATGLAGRYNEQFF

D gene: TRBD2
CDR3 length: 14
V gene: TRBV5-1
clone size: many
J gene: TRBJ2-7
CDR3 DNA: TGCGCCAGCAGCCCGGAGGGAGCGGGGGACGAGCAGTACTTC
CDR3 protein: CASSPEGAGDEQYF

D gene: .
CDR3 length: 16
V gene: TRBV12-3/TRBV12-4
clone size: many
J gene: TRBJ1-2
CDR3 DNA: TGTGCCAGCAGGAAGCTGGGGGGGCAGAAGGAGTCTGGCTACACCTTC
CDR3 protein: CASRKLGGQKESGYTF